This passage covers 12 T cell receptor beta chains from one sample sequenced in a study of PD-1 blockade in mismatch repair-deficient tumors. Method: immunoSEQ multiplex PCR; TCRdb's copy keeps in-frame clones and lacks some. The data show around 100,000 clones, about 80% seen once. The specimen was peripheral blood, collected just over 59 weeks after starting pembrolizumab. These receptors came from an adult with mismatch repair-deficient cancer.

The CDR3 spells CASSLDGTRATDTQYF. The CDR3 nucleotides read TGTGCCAGCAGCTTAGACGGGACTAGGGCCACAGATACGCAGTATTTT. The chain joins TRBV7-8 to TRBJ2-3; 8 nucleotides line up with TRBD2. This CDR3 is 16 amino acids long. The ends lost 1 base at V and 2 bases at J; junction bases unmatched: 5. In germline, CDR1 is SGHVS, CDR2 FQNEAQ.

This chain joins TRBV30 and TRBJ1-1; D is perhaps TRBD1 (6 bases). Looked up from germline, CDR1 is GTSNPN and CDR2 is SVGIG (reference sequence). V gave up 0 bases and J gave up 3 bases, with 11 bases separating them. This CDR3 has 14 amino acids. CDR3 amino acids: CAWSVTGKDTEAFF. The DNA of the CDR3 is TGTGCCTGGAGTGTAACAGGGAAGGACACTGAAGCTTTCTTT.

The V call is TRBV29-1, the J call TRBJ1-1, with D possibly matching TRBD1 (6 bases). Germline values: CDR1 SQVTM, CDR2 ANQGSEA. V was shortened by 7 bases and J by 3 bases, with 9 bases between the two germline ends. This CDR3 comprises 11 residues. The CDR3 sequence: CSEGGDTEAFF. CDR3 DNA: TGCAGCGAGGGGGGGGACACTGAAGCTTTCTTT. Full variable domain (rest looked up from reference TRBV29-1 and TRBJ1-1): SAVISQKPSRDICQRGTSLTIQCQVDSQVTMMFWYRQQPGQSLTLIATANQGSEATYESGFVIDKFPISRPNLTFSTLTVSNMSPEDSSIYLCSEGGDTEAFFGQGTRLTVV.

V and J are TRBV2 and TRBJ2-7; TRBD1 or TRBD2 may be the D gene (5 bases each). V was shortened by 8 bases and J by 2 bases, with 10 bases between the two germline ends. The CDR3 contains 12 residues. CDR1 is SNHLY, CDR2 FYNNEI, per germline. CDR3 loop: CASGTSAYEQYF. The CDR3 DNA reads TGTGCCAGCGGGACCTCAGCCTACGAGCAGTACTTC.

In DNA form, the CDR3 reads TGTGCCAGCTCACCAGGGATGACAGCGGGACAAGAGACCCAGTACTTC. Translated: CASSPGMTAGQETQYF. V gene TRBV18 combines with J gene TRBJ2-5; TRBD2 matches 7 bases. J was trimmed by 2 bases and V by 2 bases; bases with no gene match: 8. Looked up from germline, CDR1 is KGHSH and CDR2 is LQKENI. This CDR3 region has 16 residues.

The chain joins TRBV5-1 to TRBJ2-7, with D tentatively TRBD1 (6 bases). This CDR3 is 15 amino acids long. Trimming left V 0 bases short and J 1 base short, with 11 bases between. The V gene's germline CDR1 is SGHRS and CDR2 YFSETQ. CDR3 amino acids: CASSLDRVPSYEQYF. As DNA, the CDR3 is TGCGCCAGCAGCTTGGACAGGGTACCTTCCTACGAGCAGTACTTC.

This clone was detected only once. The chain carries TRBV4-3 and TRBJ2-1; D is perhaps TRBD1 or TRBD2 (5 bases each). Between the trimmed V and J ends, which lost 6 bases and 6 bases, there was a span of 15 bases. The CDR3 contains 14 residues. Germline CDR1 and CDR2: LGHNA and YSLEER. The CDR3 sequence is CASSRGDGFNEQFF. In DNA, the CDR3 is TGCGCCAGCAGTCGAGGGGACGGGTTCAATGAGCAGTTCTTC.

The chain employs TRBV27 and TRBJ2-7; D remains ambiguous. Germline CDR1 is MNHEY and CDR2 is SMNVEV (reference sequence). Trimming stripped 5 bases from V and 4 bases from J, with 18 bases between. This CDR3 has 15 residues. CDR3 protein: CASSISRKGRYEQYF. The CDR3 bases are TGTGCCAGCAGTATCTCCCGGAAGGGTAGGTACGAGCAGTACTTC.

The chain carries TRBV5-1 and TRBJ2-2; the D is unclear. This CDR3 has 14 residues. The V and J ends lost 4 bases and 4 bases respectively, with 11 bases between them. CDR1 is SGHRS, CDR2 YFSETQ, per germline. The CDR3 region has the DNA TGCGCCAGCAGCCCTCAGGTGCTCACCGGGGAGCTGTTTTTT. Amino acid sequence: CASSPQVLTGELFF.

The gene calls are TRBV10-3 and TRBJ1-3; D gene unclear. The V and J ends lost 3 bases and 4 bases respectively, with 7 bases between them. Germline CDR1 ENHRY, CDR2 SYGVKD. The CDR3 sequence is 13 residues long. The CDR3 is CAISDRQGNTIYF. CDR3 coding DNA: TGTGCCATCAGTGATAGGCAGGGAAACACCATATATTTT.

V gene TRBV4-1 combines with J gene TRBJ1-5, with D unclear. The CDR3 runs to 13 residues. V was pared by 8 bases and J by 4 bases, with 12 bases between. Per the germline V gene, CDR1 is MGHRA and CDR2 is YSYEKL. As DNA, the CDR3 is TGCGCCAGCTCCCCTAGGGAAAATCAGCCCCAGCATTTT. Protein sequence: CASSPRENQPQHF.

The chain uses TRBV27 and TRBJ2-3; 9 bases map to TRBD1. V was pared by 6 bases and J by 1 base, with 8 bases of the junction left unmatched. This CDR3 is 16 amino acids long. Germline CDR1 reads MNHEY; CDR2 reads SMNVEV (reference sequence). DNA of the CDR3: TGTGCCAGCAGCTCGTACCGGGACAGGGGCACAGATACGCAGTATTTT. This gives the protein CASSSYRDRGTDTQYF.